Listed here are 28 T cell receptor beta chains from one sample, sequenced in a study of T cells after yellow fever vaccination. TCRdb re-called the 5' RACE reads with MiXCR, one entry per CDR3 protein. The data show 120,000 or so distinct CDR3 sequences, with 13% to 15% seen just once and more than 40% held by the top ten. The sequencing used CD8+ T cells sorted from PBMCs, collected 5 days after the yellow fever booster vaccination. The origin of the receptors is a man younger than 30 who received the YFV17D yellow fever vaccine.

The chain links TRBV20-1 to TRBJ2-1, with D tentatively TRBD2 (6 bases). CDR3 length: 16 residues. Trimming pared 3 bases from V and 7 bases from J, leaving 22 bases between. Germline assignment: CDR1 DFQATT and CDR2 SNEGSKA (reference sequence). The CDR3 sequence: CSARAGQEALRNEQFF. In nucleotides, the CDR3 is TGCAGTGCTAGGGCGGGGCAGGAAGCATTAAGGAATGAGCAGTTCTTC.

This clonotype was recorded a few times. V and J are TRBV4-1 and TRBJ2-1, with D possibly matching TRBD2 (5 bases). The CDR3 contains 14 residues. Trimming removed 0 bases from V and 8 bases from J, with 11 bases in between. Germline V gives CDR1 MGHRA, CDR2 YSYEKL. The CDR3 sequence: CASSQDRPGDEQFF. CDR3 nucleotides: TGCGCCAGCAGCCAAGATAGGCCCGGGGATGAGCAGTTCTTC.

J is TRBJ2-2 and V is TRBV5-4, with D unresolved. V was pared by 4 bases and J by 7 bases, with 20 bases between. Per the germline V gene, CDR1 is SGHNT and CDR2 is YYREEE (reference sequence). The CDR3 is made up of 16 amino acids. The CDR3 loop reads CASSTQQPLGVGELFF. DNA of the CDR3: TGTGCCAGCAGCACACAACAGCCCCTTGGTGTCGGGGAGCTGTTTTTT.

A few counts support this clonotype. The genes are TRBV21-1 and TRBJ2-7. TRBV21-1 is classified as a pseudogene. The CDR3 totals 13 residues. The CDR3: CASSKGMGYEQYV. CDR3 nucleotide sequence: TGTGCCAGCAGCAAAGGTATGGGTTACGAGCAGTACGTC.

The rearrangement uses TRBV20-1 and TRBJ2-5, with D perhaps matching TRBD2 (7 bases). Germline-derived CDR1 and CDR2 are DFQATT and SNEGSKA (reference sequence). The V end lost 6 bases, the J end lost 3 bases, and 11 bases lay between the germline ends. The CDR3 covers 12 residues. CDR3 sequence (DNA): TGCAGTGCCGGGGGGCTGGAAGAGACCCAGTACTTC. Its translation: CSAGGLEETQYF.

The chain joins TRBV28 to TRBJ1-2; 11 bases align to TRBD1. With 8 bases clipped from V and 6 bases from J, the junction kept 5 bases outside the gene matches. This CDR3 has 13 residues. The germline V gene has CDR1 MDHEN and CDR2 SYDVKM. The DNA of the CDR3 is TGTGCCAGCGGCCTGGGACAGGGGGATGGCTACACCTTC. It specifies CASGLGQGDGYTF.

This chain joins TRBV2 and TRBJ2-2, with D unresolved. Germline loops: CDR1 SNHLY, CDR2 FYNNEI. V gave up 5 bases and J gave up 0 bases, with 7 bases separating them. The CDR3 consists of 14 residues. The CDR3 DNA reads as TGTGCCAGCAGTCACCCTACGAACACCGGGGAGCTGTTTTTT. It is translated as CASSHPTNTGELFF.

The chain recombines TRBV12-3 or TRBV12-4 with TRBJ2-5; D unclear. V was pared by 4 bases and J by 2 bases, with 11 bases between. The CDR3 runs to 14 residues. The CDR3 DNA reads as TGTGCCAGCAGTTGGGCAGTACGACAAGAGACCCAGTACTTC. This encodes CASSWAVRQETQYF.

In DNA, the CDR3 is TGTGCCAGCAGCTCCAGGACAGCCACAGATACGCAGTATTTT. This gives the protein CASSSRTATDTQYF. This chain connects TRBV9 to TRBJ2-3; tentative D call: TRBD1 (6 bases). Trimming cost V 4 bases and J 2 bases, with 11 bases left between them. The length of the CDR3 is 14 residues. CDR1 and CDR2 from the germline V gene are SGDLS and YYNGEE.

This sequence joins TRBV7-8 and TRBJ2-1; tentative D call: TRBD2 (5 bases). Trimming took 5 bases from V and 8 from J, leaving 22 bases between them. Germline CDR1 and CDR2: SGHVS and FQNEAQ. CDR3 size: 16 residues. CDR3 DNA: TGTGCCAGCAGCCTAGTAGAGGGTTCCACTATGGATGAGCAGTTCTTC. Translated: CASSLVEGSTMDEQFF.

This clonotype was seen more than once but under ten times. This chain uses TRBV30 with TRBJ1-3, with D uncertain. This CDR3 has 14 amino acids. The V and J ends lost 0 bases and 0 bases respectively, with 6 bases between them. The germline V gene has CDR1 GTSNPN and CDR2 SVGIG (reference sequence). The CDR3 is CAWSVGISGNTIYF. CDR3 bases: TGTGCCTGGAGTGTGGGGATCTCTGGAAACACCATATATTTT.

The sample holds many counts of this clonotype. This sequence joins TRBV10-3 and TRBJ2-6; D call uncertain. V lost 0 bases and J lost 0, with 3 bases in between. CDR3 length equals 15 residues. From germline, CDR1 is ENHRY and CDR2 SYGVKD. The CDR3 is CAISESSSGANVLTF. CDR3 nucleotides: TGTGCCATCAGTGAGTCCAGCTCTGGGGCCAACGTCCTGACTTTC.

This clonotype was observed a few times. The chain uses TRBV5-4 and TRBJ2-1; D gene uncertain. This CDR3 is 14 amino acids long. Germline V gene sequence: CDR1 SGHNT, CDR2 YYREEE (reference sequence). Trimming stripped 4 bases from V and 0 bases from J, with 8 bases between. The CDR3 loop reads CASSGLDSYNEQFF. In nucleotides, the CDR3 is TGTGCCAGCAGCGGGCTAGACTCCTACAATGAGCAGTTCTTC. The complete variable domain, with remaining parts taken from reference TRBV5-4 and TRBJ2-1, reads ETGVTQSPTHLIKTRGQQVTLRCSSQSGHNTVSWYQQALGQGPQFIFQYYREEENGRGNFPPRFSGLQFPNYSSELNVNALELDDSALYLCASSGLDSYNEQFFGPGTRLTVL.

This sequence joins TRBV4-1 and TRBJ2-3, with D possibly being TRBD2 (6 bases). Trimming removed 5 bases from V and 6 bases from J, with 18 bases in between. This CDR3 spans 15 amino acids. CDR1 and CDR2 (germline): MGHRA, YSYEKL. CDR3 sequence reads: CASSGMPGLRDTQYF. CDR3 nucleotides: TGCGCCAGCAGCGGAATGCCGGGACTTAGGGATACGCAGTATTTT.

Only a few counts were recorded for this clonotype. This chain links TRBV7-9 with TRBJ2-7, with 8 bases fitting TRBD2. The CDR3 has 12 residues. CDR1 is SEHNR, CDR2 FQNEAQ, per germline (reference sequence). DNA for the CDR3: TGTGCCAGCAGCAAAGACGGGGGGGCGGCGCACGTC. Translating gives CASSKDGGAAHV.

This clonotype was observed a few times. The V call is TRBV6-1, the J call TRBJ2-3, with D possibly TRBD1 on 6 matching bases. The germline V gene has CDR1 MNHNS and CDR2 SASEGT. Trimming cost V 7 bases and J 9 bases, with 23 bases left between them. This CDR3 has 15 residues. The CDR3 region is CASNPLLTGTQTQYF. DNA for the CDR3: TGTGCCAGCAATCCACTACTTACAGGGACCCAGACGCAGTATTTT.

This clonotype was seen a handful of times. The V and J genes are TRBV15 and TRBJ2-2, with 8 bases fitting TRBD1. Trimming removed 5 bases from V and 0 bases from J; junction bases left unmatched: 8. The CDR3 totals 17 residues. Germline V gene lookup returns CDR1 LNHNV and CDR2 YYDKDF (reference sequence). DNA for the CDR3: TGTGCCACCAGCGGCCCGGGACAGGTATCGAACACCGGGGAGCTGTTTTTT. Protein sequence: CATSGPGQVSNTGELFF.

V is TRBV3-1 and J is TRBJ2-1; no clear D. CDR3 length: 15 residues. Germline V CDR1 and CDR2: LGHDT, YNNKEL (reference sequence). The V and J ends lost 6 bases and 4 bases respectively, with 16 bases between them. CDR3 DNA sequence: TGTGCCAGCAGTCTCACCGTCCCCCGGTACAATGAGCAGTTCTTC. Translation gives CASSLTVPRYNEQFF.

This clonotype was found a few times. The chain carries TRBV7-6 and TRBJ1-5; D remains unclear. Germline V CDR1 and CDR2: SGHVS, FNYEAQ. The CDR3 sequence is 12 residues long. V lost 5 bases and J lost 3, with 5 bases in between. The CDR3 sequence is CASSRLNQPQHF. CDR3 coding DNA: TGTGCCAGCAGCCGGCTCAATCAGCCCCAGCATTTT.

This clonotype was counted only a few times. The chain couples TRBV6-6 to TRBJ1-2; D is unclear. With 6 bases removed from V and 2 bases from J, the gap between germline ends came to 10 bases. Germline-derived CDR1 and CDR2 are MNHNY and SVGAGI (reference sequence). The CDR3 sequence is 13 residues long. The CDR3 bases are TGTGCCAGCAGAAACCAGCCGAACTATGGCTACACCTTC. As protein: CASRNQPNYGYTF.

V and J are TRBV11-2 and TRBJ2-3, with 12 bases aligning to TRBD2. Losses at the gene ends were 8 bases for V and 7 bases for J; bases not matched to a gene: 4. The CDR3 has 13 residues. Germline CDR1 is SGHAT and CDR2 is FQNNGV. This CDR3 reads CASAGLAGNTQYF. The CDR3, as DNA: TGTGCCAGCGCCGGACTAGCGGGGAATACGCAGTATTTT.

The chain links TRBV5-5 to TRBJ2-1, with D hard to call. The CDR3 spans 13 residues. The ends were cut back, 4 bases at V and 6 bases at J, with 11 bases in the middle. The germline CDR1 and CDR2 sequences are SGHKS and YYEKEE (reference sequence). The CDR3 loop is CASSPAEVNEQFF. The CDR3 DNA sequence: TGTGCCAGCAGCCCGGCAGAAGTCAATGAGCAGTTCTTC.

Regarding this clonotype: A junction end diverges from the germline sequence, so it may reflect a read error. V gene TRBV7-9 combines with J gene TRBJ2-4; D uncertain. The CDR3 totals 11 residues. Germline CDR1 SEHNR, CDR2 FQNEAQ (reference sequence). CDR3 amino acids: CASSLGNLQYF. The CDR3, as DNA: TGTGCCAGCAGCTTAGGAAACCTTCAGTACTTC.

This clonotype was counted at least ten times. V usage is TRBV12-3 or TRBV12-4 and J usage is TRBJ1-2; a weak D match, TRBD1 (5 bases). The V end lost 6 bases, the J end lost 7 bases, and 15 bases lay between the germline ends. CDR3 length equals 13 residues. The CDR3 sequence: CASSPGSHFGYTF. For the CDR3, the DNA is TGTGCCAGCAGCCCAGGGTCCCATTTTGGCTACACCTTC.

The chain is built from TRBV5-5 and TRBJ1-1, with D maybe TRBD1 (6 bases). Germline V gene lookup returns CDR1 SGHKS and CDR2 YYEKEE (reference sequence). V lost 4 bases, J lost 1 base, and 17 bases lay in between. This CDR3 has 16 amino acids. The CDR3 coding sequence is TGTGCCAGCAGCCGGAGGGTACCGGGGGCGAACACTGAAGCTTTCTTT. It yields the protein CASSRRVPGANTEAFF. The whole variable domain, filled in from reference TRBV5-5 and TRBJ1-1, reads DAGVTQSPTHLIKTRGQQVTLRCSPISGHKSVSWYQQVLGQGPQFIFQYYEKEERGRGNFPDRFSARQFPNYSSELNVNALLLGDSALYLCASSRRVPGANTEAFFGQGTRLTVV.

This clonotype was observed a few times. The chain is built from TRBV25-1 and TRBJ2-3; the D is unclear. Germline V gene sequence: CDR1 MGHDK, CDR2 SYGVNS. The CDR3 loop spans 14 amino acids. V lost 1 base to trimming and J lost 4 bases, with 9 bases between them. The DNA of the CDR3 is TGTGCCAGCAGTGAATGGGAAGGGCCAGATACGCAGTATTTT. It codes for CASSEWEGPDTQYF.

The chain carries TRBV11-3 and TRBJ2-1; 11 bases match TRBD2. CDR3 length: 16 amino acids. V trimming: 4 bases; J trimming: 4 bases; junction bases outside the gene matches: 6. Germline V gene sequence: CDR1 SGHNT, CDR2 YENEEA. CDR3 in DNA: TGTGCCAGCAGCTCCACCCTAGCGGGGGGTTACAATGAGCAGTTCTTC. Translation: CASSSTLAGGYNEQFF.

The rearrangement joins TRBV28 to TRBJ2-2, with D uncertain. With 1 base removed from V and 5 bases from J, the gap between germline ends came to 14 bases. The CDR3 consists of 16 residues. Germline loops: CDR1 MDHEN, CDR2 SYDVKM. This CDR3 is CASSLLYGTVTGELFF. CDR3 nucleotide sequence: TGTGCCAGCAGTTTATTATACGGAACGGTGACCGGGGAGCTGTTTTTT. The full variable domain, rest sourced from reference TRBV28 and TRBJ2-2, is DVKVTQSSRYLVKRTGEKVFLECVQDMDHENMFWYRQDPGLGLRLIYFSYDVKMKEKGDIPEGYSVSREKKERFSLILESASTNQTSMYLCASSLLYGTVTGELFFGEGSRLTVL.